This TCR beta chain appears in the sequencing data of a study of T cell responses to AZD1222 COVID-19 vaccine (dated by TCRdb to 2020 to 2022). Regarding the study in general: A total of 233 trial participants underwent TCR sequencing, of whom about 200 had received two doses of AZD1222 and some 26 had received two doses of the MenACWY control vaccine. Trial participants were enrolled by age into subgroups of 18-55, 56-69 and 70-plus years, and around 150, 28 and 57 TCR-sequenced participants, respectively, were included in these subgroups. On the study overall, not on this receptor specifically: Epitopes outside the regions mutated in the B.1.351 and B.1.1.7 variants were reportedly recognized by nearly half of the unique spike-specific TCRs. A significant rise in spike-specific TCR breadth and depth was observed after two AZD1222 doses relative to day 0 and relative to MenACWY recipients. Conclusions about previously exposed vaccinees are limited because only six or seven AZD1222 recipients were SARS-CoV-2 seropositive at baseline. The 56-69-year group was small, and its depth increase did not reach significance, likely because of low power. The whole spike protein was spanned by vaccine-associated CD4 TCRs, and dominant responses were seen in regions 160-218 and 743-854. Because no day 14 peak-response samples were available, the repertoires could be characterized only after the peak T cell response. Participants were mostly white British, with more females than males. The authors suggested clonal diversity may have been underestimated.

A remark on this clone: Its antigen remains undetermined. The sample holds no much larger clone one base away, and base qualities are not on file.

The time point label on this specimen signifies: about 28 days (+/-7) after the second vaccine dose. AZD1222 recipients with second doses at about 4 weeks or about 12 weeks were pooled, because spike-specific TCR depth and breadth did not differ between schedules. Vaccinee samples came from UK trials COV001 and COV002, including a single-blind randomized controlled phase 2/3 trial of AZD1222 (ChAdOx1 nCoV-19) in healthy adults. For TCRbeta chain sequencing, PBMC samples were collected from trial participants at day 0 and at day 28 after the second dose. Including the terminal cysteine and phenylalanine, the CDR3 comprises 12 residues. Just the 36-base CDR3 DNA is kept, in frame starting at base 1. Via the germline V gene, CDR1 is SGHTA and CDR2 FQGNSA. V and J lose 5 bases and 8 bases, and a span of 9 bases separates them. The CDR3 regions of human TCRbeta chains were analyzed by immunosequencing. Per the authors' processing: TCRs in the repertoires were compared against a reference library of SARS-CoV-2-specific TCRs that had been generated with the MIRA antigen-specificity platform. Breadth meant the fraction of unique TCRs that were SARS-CoV-2-associated, whereas depth meant the fraction of total T cells that were SARS-CoV-2-associated. Using the MIRA data, each spike-specific TCR was assigned both to the spike region to which the TCR was reactive and to a CD4 or CD8 class. Log10-transformed breadth and depth values were compared by one-way ANOVA with Sidak's multiple comparisons tests. Here the immuneACCESS table is served through TCRdb, limited to in-frame sequences with V and J called. Missing clones are a known gap in these copies; in checked studies unresolved V genes cover under half, and the rest lacks a known reason. From that table come the V and J calls and clone size; the DNA was used to work out D and trimming. In this sample the table shows 90,000 to 150,000 clones, about 89% of which occur a single time. The top ten clonotypes cover around 7.1% of the sample.

The sequence derives from an adult who received the AZD1222 COVID-19 vaccine. The starting material was peripheral blood, obtained 28 days after the second AZD1222 dose. Recombination linked TRBV7-2 to TRBJ2-2; the D gene identity is not certain. For the CDR3, the sequence is CASSPLTGELFF. The sequence in DNA is TGTGCCAGCAGCCCGCTGACTGGGGAGCTGTTTTTT. Joined to the reference TRBV7-2 and TRBJ2-2 proteins, this CDR3 gives the full variable domain: GAGVSQSPSNKVTEKGKDVELRCDPISGHTALYWYRQSLGQGLEFLIYFQGNSAPDKSGLPSDRFSAERTGGSVSTLTIQRTQQEDSAVYLCASSPLTGELFFGEGSRLTVL.